These T cell receptor beta chains were read from a single sample in a study of immune cell composition in non-small cell lung cancer. Sequencing was performed with immunoSEQ multiplex PCR; in TCRdb, only in-frame clones are kept and a portion is missing. The data hold some 11,000 clones, with about 60% observed a single time. The sample comprised lung tumor tissue. These receptors all come from a human donor with non-small cell lung cancer. Each CDR3 is given with its conserved first and last residue. A D gene is named only where the DNA matches it firmly. Part of the rows lack a size; the others show once, few, many or a class for expanded clones.

V gene: TRBV28; clone size: .; D gene: .; J gene: TRBJ2-6; CDR3 DNA: TGTGCCAGCAGTCCCCCAGCAGGCTTTGGGGCCAACGTCCTGACTTTC; CDR3 protein: CASSPPAGFGANVLTF
V gene: TRBV5-6; clone size: .; D gene: .; J gene: TRBJ1-1; CDR3 DNA: TGTGCCAGCAGCTTGGCAGGGGCTTCTGAAGCTTTCTTT; CDR3 protein: CASSLAGASEAFF
V gene: TRBV11-1; clone size: .; D gene: .; J gene: TRBJ2-5; CDR3 DNA: TGTGCCAGCAGCTGGCCAGGGGGGGAGACCCAGTACTTC; CDR3 protein: CASSWPGGETQYF
V gene: TRBV5-1; clone size: .; D gene: .; J gene: TRBJ2-2; CDR3 DNA: TGCGCCAGCAGCAAGACAGGCTATACCACCGGGGAGCTGTTTTTT; CDR3 protein: CASSKTGYTTGELFF
V gene: TRBV4-3; clone size: .; D gene: TRBD2; J gene: TRBJ2-1; CDR3 DNA: TGCGCCAGCAGCCAAACGGTAGCAAGGGCGGGAGGGCCGAGGTCCTACAATGAGCAGTTCTTC; CDR3 protein: CASSQTVARAGGPRSYNEQFF
V gene: TRBV5-5; clone size: .; D gene: .; J gene: TRBJ2-3; CDR3 DNA: TGTGCCAGCAGCAAAGGGGACTTCATCACAGATACGCAGTATTTT; CDR3 protein: CASSKGDFITDTQYF
V gene: TRBV29-1; clone size: .; D gene: TRBD1; J gene: TRBJ1-5; CDR3 DNA: TGCAGCGTCGCGACCGGGACAGGGGATCAGCCCCAGCATTTT; CDR3 protein: CSVATGTGDQPQHF
V gene: TRBV12-2; clone size: .; D gene: .; J gene: TRBJ1-5; CDR3 DNA: TGTGCAAGTCGCTTAGGGTCAGGGCAGGTCAATCAGCCCCAGCATTTT; CDR3 protein: CASRLGSGQVNQPQHF
V gene: TRBV27; clone size: .; D gene: TRBD2; J gene: TRBJ2-1; CDR3 DNA: TGTGCCAGCAGTTTAAGACTAGCGGGTTACAATGAGCAGTTCTTC; CDR3 protein: CASSLRLAGYNEQFF
V gene: TRBV29-1; clone size: .; D gene: .; J gene: TRBJ2-3; CDR3 DNA: TGCAGCGTTGAAAAGTCTAGCAAAACAGATACGCAGTATTTT; CDR3 protein: CSVEKSSKTDTQYF
V gene: TRBV6-5; clone size: .; D gene: .; J gene: TRBJ2-5; CDR3 DNA: TGTGCCAGCAGCAAACAAGAGACCCAGTACTTC; CDR3 protein: CASSKQETQYF
V gene: TRBV7-6; clone size: few; D gene: .; J gene: TRBJ2-1; CDR3 DNA: TGTGCCACCGCGGAGAGCGGCACTTACAATGAGCAGTTCTTC; CDR3 protein: CATAESGTYNEQFF
V gene: TRBV7-3; clone size: few; D gene: .; J gene: TRBJ2-7; CDR3 DNA: TGTGCCAGCAGCTTAAATGGCGGTCCATTCTACGAGCAGTACTTC; CDR3 protein: CASSLNGGPFYEQYF
V gene: TRBV7-2; clone size: .; D gene: .; J gene: TRBJ2-2; CDR3 DNA: TGTGCCAGCAGCTTGGCAGGCCCGAACACCGGGGAGCTGTTTTTT; CDR3 protein: CASSLAGPNTGELFF
V gene: TRBV4-3; clone size: .; D gene: TRBD2; J gene: TRBJ2-3; CDR3 DNA: TGCGCCAGCAGCCAAGATGCGGGAGTAGCGGGAGAAGTAGGAGATACGCAGTATTTT; CDR3 protein: CASSQDAGVAGEVGDTQYF
V gene: TRBV29-1; clone size: .; D gene: .; J gene: TRBJ2-4; CDR3 DNA: TGCAGCGTTGCCGCAGAGGCCGTTCAGTACTTC; CDR3 protein: CSVAAEAVQYF
V gene: TRBV15; clone size: .; D gene: TRBD1; J gene: TRBJ1-1; CDR3 DNA: TGTGCCACCAGCAGGACAGGGTTTGAAGCTTTCTTT; CDR3 protein: CATSRTGFEAFF
V gene: TRBV19; clone size: .; D gene: TRBD1; J gene: TRBJ2-7; CDR3 DNA: TGTGCCAGTAGTATCCCCGGACAGGGGCCGTACGAGCAGTACTTC; CDR3 protein: CASSIPGQGPYEQYF
V gene: TRBV27; clone size: .; D gene: .; J gene: TRBJ2-1; CDR3 DNA: TGTGCCAGCAGTTTATACGGGAGCCCCTACAATGAGCAGTTCTTC; CDR3 protein: CASSLYGSPYNEQFF
V gene: TRBV6-5; clone size: few; D gene: .; J gene: TRBJ2-7; CDR3 DNA: TGTGCCAGCAGTCCACAGACCGCCTACGAGCAGTACTTC; CDR3 protein: CASSPQTAYEQYF
V gene: TRBV6-5; clone size: .; D gene: TRBD1; J gene: TRBJ2-7; CDR3 DNA: TGTGCCAGCAGTTACTCGATGGGGACAGGGGGCTCCGAGCAGTACTTC; CDR3 protein: CASSYSMGTGGSEQYF
V gene: TRBV30; clone size: .; D gene: TRBD2; J gene: TRBJ2-1; CDR3 DNA: TGTGCCGAGGAGAGAGCGGGGCTCCCCTCCTACAATGAGCAGTTCTTC; CDR3 protein: CAEERAGLPSYNEQFF
V gene: TRBV18; clone size: .; D gene: TRBD1; J gene: TRBJ1-5; CDR3 DNA: TGTGCCAGCAAAACAGGGGGTCGAGATCAGCCCCAGCATTTT; CDR3 protein: CASKTGGRDQPQHF
V gene: TRBV28; clone size: .; D gene: .; J gene: TRBJ1-2; CDR3 DNA: TGTGCCAGCAAGGTGGGGAGCTCTGGCTACACCTTC; CDR3 protein: CASKVGSSGYTF
V gene: TRBV7-2; clone size: .; D gene: TRBD1; J gene: TRBJ2-1; CDR3 DNA: TGTGCCAGCAGCTTAAGGTTGGGACAGGGGGGGAATGAGCAGTTCTTC; CDR3 protein: CASSLRLGQGGNEQFF
V gene: TRBV7-8; clone size: hyperexpanded; D gene: TRBD1; J gene: TRBJ2-7; CDR3 DNA: TGTGCCAGCAGCTTAGGGACAGGGCCCTCCTACGAGCAGTACTTC; CDR3 protein: CASSLGTGPSYEQYF
V gene: TRBV6-5; clone size: few; D gene: .; J gene: TRBJ2-3; CDR3 DNA: TGTGCCAGCAGTTACGGGGGGTCTTCCACAGATACGCAGTATTTT; CDR3 protein: CASSYGGSSTDTQYF
V gene: TRBV7-9; clone size: few; D gene: .; J gene: TRBJ1-2; CDR3 DNA: TGTGCCAGCAGCTCGCCAAACAGGGACGGCTACACCTTC; CDR3 protein: CASSSPNRDGYTF
V gene: TRBV27; clone size: .; D gene: .; J gene: TRBJ2-7; CDR3 DNA: TGTGCCAGCAGTTTACCCCGAGCTAGCAGCTACGAGCAGTACTTC; CDR3 protein: CASSLPRASSYEQYF
V gene: TRBV19; clone size: .; D gene: TRBD2; J gene: TRBJ2-1; CDR3 DNA: TGTGCCAGTGCTATCGGGACTAGCGGGGACAATGAGCAGTTCTTC; CDR3 protein: CASAIGTSGDNEQFF
V gene: TRBV28; clone size: .; D gene: .; J gene: TRBJ2-2; CDR3 DNA: TGTGCCAGCAGCTCTTCCGGGACACAGAACACCGGGGAGCTGTTTTTT; CDR3 protein: CASSSSGTQNTGELFF
V gene: TRBV4-3; clone size: .; D gene: .; J gene: TRBJ1-1; CDR3 DNA: TGCGCCAGCAGCGGGGGGAGGGTGAAATCACCATACACTGAAGCTTTCTTT; CDR3 protein: CASSGGRVKSPYTEAFF
V gene: TRBV6-1; clone size: .; D gene: .; J gene: TRBJ1-4; CDR3 DNA: TGTGCCAGCTTGAGAGTTGGAACTAATGAAAAACTGTTTTTT; CDR3 protein: CASLRVGTNEKLFF
V gene: TRBV5-6; clone size: .; D gene: TRBD2; J gene: TRBJ2-7; CDR3 DNA: TGTGCCAGCAGCTTGCTAGCGGGAGGATCTTCGGGCTCCTACGAGCAGTACTTC; CDR3 protein: CASSLLAGGSSGSYEQYF
V gene: TRBV19; clone size: few; D gene: .; J gene: TRBJ2-7; CDR3 DNA: TGTGCCAGTAGTATAGCGCCAGGCTACGAGCAGTACTTC; CDR3 protein: CASSIAPGYEQYF
V gene: TRBV11-2; clone size: .; D gene: .; J gene: TRBJ2-2; CDR3 DNA: TGTGCCAGCAGCTTACAGTTAGTAGGGGACGGGGAGCTGTTTTTT; CDR3 protein: CASSLQLVGDGELFF
V gene: TRBV27; clone size: .; D gene: .; J gene: TRBJ2-1; CDR3 DNA: TGTGCCAGCAGTTTTAGCAAGAATGAGCAGTTCTTC; CDR3 protein: CASSFSKNEQFF
V gene: TRBV5-4; clone size: .; D gene: TRBD2; J gene: TRBJ2-1; CDR3 DNA: TGTGCCAGCAGCGTAGGGACTAGCGGATACAATGAGCAGTTCTTC; CDR3 protein: CASSVGTSGYNEQFF
V gene: TRBV5-4; clone size: .; D gene: .; J gene: TRBJ2-3; CDR3 DNA: TGTGCCAGCAGCTTGGCCGGGAAAACAGATACGCAGTATTTT; CDR3 protein: CASSLAGKTDTQYF
V gene: TRBV11-1; clone size: .; D gene: TRBD1; J gene: TRBJ2-7; CDR3 DNA: TGTGCCAGCAGCTCAGCGGGACAGGGCCAGTCCTACGAGCAGTACTTC; CDR3 protein: CASSSAGQGQSYEQYF
V gene: TRBV2; clone size: few; D gene: TRBD2; J gene: TRBJ2-7; CDR3 DNA: TGTGCCAGCAGAGGACTAGCGGTATCCTACGAGCAGTACTTC; CDR3 protein: CASRGLAVSYEQYF
V gene: TRBV7-3; clone size: .; D gene: TRBD2; J gene: TRBJ2-1; CDR3 DNA: TGTGCCAGCAGCTTAACCCCGGGAGGGTGGAATGAGCAGTTCTTC; CDR3 protein: CASSLTPGGWNEQFF
V gene: TRBV18; clone size: .; D gene: .; J gene: TRBJ2-2; CDR3 DNA: TGTGCCAGCTCACCACAGGGGACCGGGGAGCTGTTTTTT; CDR3 protein: CASSPQGTGELFF
V gene: TRBV5-4; clone size: .; D gene: TRBD2; J gene: TRBJ2-1; CDR3 DNA: TGTGCCAGCAGCTTGTCCAGCGGGAGGACCAATGAGCAGTTCTTC; CDR3 protein: CASSLSSGRTNEQFF